The 9 T cell receptor beta chains below come from one sample, sequenced in a study of Ad26.COV2.S vaccination and SARS-CoV-2 variants (dated by TCRdb to the early 2020s). This specimen's treatment or condition label, per the study, means: around 19 received Ad26.COV2.S at low or high dose, single or two shots; roughly five received placebo; per-sample allocation not given. For vaccine and placebo recipients, repertoires were sequenced using samples collected on day 63 after the first injection. The library was produced with the immunoSEQ multiplex PCR assay. Here the immuneACCESS table is served through TCRdb, limited to in-frame sequences with V and J called. Missing clones are a known gap in these copies; in checked studies unresolved V genes cover under half, and the rest lacks a known reason. This sample comprises 350,000 to 400,000 clones, approximately 91% of them detected only once. Clones ranked in the top ten supply 3% to 4.5% of the sample.

The specimen comprised peripheral blood, sampled in a trial of Ad26.COV2.S vaccine versus placebo. The receptors were sampled from a person aged 18 to 59 who received the Ad26.COV2.S COVID-19 vaccine or a placebo.

The chain joins TRBV19 to TRBJ1-2; D is undetermined. The germline gives CDR1 LNHDA, CDR2 SQIVND (reference sequence). Trimming stripped 6 bases from V and 2 bases from J, with 4 bases between. This CDR3 spans 11 amino acids. CDR3: CASSRNYGYTF. CDR3 DNA sequence: TGTGCCAGTAGCCGGAACTATGGCTACACCTTC.

The chain joins TRBV6-5 to TRBJ1-2; D remains ambiguous. The CDR3 runs 13 residues. Trimming pared 6 bases from V and 8 bases from J, leaving 16 bases between. The V gene's germline CDR1 is MNHEY and CDR2 SVGAGI. CDR3 amino acids: CASRPNPWGGYTF. CDR3 in DNA: TGTGCCAGCAGACCCAACCCCTGGGGAGGCTACACCTTC.

J is TRBJ1-2 and V is TRBV28; TRBD1 aligns across 10 bases. The CDR3 contains 17 residues. The V gene end was trimmed by 3 bases and the J gene end by 5 bases; junction bases not matched to a gene: 12. Per the germline V gene, CDR1 is MDHEN and CDR2 is SYDVKM. The CDR3 sequence: CASSLGTGDIVSYGYTF. Written as DNA, the CDR3 is TGTGCCAGCAGTTTGGGGACAGGGGATATAGTTTCGTATGGCTACACCTTC.

This clone was seen once. This chain joins TRBV5-1 and TRBJ2-1; 12 bases fit TRBD2. The CDR3 runs to 15 residues. CDR1 SGHRS and CDR2 YFSETQ come from the germline V gene. V was clipped by 4 bases and J by 4 bases; unmatched bases: 3. DNA for the CDR3: TGCGCCAGCAGCCGGACTAGCGGGGAATACAATGAGCAGTTCTTC. This sequence encodes CASSRTSGEYNEQFF.

The rearrangement uses TRBV4-3 and TRBJ1-1; possibly TRBD1 for D (5 bases). Trimming removed 4 bases at V and 1 base at J, with 13 bases between. CDR3 size: 15 residues. The V gene's germline CDR1 is LGHNA and CDR2 YSLEER. The CDR3 reads CASSLTRRGNTEAFF. The CDR3 nucleotides are TGCGCCAGCAGCCTAACGAGGAGGGGGAACACTGAAGCTTTCTTT.

This clone was found a few times. The CDR3 protein is CASSLGREGNSPLHF. The CDR3 region has the DNA TGCGCCAGCAGCTTGGGTAGGGAGGGGAATTCACCCCTCCACTTT. The rearrangement uses TRBV5-1 and TRBJ1-6; the D gene is possibly TRBD1 (5 bases). V lost 0 bases and J lost 7, with 11 bases in between. Germline V gene sequence: CDR1 SGHRS, CDR2 YFSETQ. CDR3 length equals 15 residues.

The V and J genes are TRBV11-3 and TRBJ1-2, with a tentative D call TRBD1 (5 bases). This CDR3 spans 13 amino acids. V was clipped by 5 bases and J by 7 bases, with 14 bases between them. The germline V gene encodes CDR1 SGHNT and CDR2 YENEEA. Here the CDR3 DNA reads TGTGCCAGCAGCCGATATGGGGGATTTGGCTACACCTTC. Translating gives CASSRYGGFGYTF.

V usage is TRBV11-2 and J usage is TRBJ2-3; 8 bases fit TRBD2. Germline V gene data show CDR1 as SGHAT and CDR2 as FQNNGV. V lost 7 bases and J lost 6; bases outside the gene matches: 9. The CDR3 is made up of 14 amino acids. This CDR3 reads CASTEARGVDTQYF. CDR3 in DNA: TGTGCCAGCACCGAGGCGCGGGGGGTGGATACGCAGTATTTT.

The chain uses TRBV5-4 and TRBJ2-7; D perhaps matches TRBD1 (6 bases). The CDR3 spans 12 residues. V gave up 4 bases and J gave up 5 bases, with 10 bases separating them. The germline gives CDR1 SGHNT, CDR2 YYREEE (reference sequence). CDR3 loop: CASSRDNDEQYF. DNA of the CDR3: TGTGCCAGCAGCAGGGACAACGACGAGCAGTACTTC.